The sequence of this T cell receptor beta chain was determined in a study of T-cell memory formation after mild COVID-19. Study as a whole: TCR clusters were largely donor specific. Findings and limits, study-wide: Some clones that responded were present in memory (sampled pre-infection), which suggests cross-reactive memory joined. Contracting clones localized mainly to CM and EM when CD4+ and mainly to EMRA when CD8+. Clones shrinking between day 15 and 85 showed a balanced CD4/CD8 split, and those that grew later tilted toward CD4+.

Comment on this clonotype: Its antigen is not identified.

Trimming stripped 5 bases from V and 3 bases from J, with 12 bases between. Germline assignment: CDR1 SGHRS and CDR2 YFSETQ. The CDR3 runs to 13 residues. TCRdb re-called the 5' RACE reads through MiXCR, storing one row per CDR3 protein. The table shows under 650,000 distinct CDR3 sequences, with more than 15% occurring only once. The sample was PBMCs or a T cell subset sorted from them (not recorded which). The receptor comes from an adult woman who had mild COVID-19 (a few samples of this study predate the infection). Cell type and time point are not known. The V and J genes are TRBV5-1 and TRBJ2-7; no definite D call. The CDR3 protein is CASRTDVYYEQYF. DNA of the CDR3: TGCGCCAGCAGAACGGACGTATACTACGAGCAGTACTTC.